One and the same sample provided the 16 T cell receptor beta chains below, sequenced in a study of blood T cell repertoires in COVID-19. Assay used: immunoSEQ multiplex PCR; TCRdb lists only in-frame clones, some missing. The repertoire consists of 85,000 to 100,000 clones, with 86% occurring once and the leading ten covering about 26%. What was sequenced was peripheral blood. These receptor sequences come from a man in his fifties with active or convalescent COVID-19.

The rearrangement uses TRBV28 and TRBJ2-7, with 9 nucleotides matching TRBD1. This CDR3 is built from 14 residues. V dropped 6 bases and J dropped 4; count of bases not matched to a gene: 7. Germline V gene sequence: CDR1 MDHEN, CDR2 SYDVKM. CDR3 nucleotides: TGTGCCAGCAGGCAACAGGGGGCGCGATACGAGCAGTACTTC. Protein: CASRQQGARYEQYF.

The chain employs TRBV27 and TRBJ1-6; 9 bases agree with TRBD1. Per germline, CDR1 MNHEY and CDR2 SMNVEV (reference sequence). This CDR3 has 20 residues. Trimming removed 5 bases from V and 7 bases from J; junction bases left unmatched: 21. CDR3 residues: CASSTPSGTGIRPRNSPLHF. The DNA of the CDR3 is TGTGCCAGCAGTACGCCTTCCGGGACAGGGATCCGACCGAGGAATTCACCCCTCCACTTT.

The gene calls are TRBV9 and TRBJ2-2; 7 positions agree with TRBD2. V gave up 1 base and J gave up 0 bases; unmatched junction bases: 3. The CDR3 is 16 amino acids. The germline V gene encodes CDR1 SGDLS and CDR2 YYNGEE. CDR3 in DNA: TGTGCCAGCAGCGTATCGAGCGGGACGAACACCGGGGAGCTGTTTTTT. Translation gives CASSVSSGTNTGELFF.

The chain recombines TRBV19 with TRBJ2-7, with 7 bases that match TRBD1. The CDR3 loop spans 16 amino acids. The ends lost 6 bases at V and 0 bases at J; junction bases unmatched: 11. The germline V gene encodes CDR1 LNHDA and CDR2 SQIVND (reference sequence). The CDR3 DNA reads as TGTGCCAGTAGCCAGGGTTGGGGGACAGACTCCTACGAGCAGTACTTC. Translated, it gives CASSQGWGTDSYEQYF.

V usage is TRBV11-2 and J usage is TRBJ2-3, with 9 bases identical to TRBD2. CDR3 size: 16 residues. After removal of 1 base from V and 1 base from J, the junction contained 3 bases not matched to a gene. The germline V gene encodes CDR1 SGHAT and CDR2 FQNNGV. The CDR3 DNA reads TGTGCCAGCAGCTTAGGCGGGGGGGAGGGCACAGATACGCAGTATTTT. The encoded protein is CASSLGGGEGTDTQYF.

CDR3 region: CASSQDGGRGQFNEQFF. The CDR3 DNA is TGCGCCAGCAGCCAAGATGGGGGCAGGGGGCAATTCAATGAGCAGTTCTTC. The gene calls are TRBV4-3 and TRBJ2-1, with TRBD1 identical over 8 bases. The V segment lost 0 bases and the J segment 6 bases; nucleotides outside the gene matches: 10. CDR1 is LGHNA, CDR2 YSLEER, per germline. The CDR3 consists of 17 residues.

The gene calls are TRBV27 and TRBJ1-4, with TRBD1 matching 9 bases. J was trimmed by 4 bases and V by 5 bases; bases with no gene match: 8. Germline V gives CDR1 MNHEY, CDR2 SMNVEV (reference sequence). This CDR3 spans 16 amino acids. The CDR3 DNA reads as TGTGCCAGCAGTGACTACGGGACAGGGAGTAATGAAAAACTGTTTTTT. Translated: CASSDYGTGSNEKLFF. The entire variable domain, with the rest obtained from reference TRBV27 and TRBJ1-4, is as follows: EAQVTQNPRYLITVTGKKLTVTCSQNMNHEYMSWYRQDPGLGLRQIYYSMNVEVTDKGDVPEGYKVSRKEKRNFPLILESPSPNQTSLYFCASSDYGTGSNEKLFFGSGTQLSVL.

The chain couples TRBV30 to TRBJ2-2; D might be TRBD1 (5 bases). CDR3 size: 15 residues. CDR1 GTSNPN and CDR2 SVGIG come from the germline V gene (reference sequence). Trimming took off 0 bases at V and 4 bases at J, with 12 bases between the two ends. CDR3 loop: CAWSVSGHSTGELFF. The CDR3 DNA reads as TGTGCCTGGAGTGTATCCGGACACAGCACCGGGGAGCTGTTTTTT.

The chain joins TRBV24-1 to TRBJ2-2; 9 bases agree with TRBD1. The trim removed 4 bases at V and 5 bases at J, leaving 7 bases unmatched. The CDR3 extends over 16 amino acids. The V gene's germline CDR1 is KGHDR and CDR2 SFDVKD. CDR3 amino acids: CATSEPTGQGTGELFF. CDR3 coding DNA: TGTGCCACCAGTGAACCTACCGGACAGGGGACCGGGGAGCTGTTTTTT.

This clone has ten or more counts. V is TRBV5-6 and J is TRBJ1-2; possible D gene TRBD1, 5 bases. Per germline, CDR1 SGHDT and CDR2 YYEEEE. The CDR3 length is 15 residues. The V end lost 0 bases, the J end lost 4 bases, and 13 bases lay between the germline ends. CDR3 nucleotides: TGTGCCAGCAGCTTGGCGGGCAGGGAAGTCTATGGCTACACCTTC. This gives the protein CASSLAGREVYGYTF.

This chain links TRBV19 with TRBJ2-7; D might be TRBD2 (6 bases). Trimming removed 4 bases at V and 4 bases at J, with 14 bases between. This CDR3 region has 14 residues. Germline V gene sequence: CDR1 LNHDA, CDR2 SQIVND (reference sequence). The CDR3 here is CASSREPRGYEQYF. The CDR3 nucleotides are TGTGCCAGTAGTAGAGAGCCCCGGGGGTACGAGCAGTACTTC. The complete variable domain, with remaining parts taken from reference TRBV19 and TRBJ2-7, reads DGGITQSPKYLFRKEGQNVTLSCEQNLNHDAMYWYRQDPGQGLRLIYYSQIVNDFQKGDIAEGYSVSREKKESFPLTVTSAQKNPTAFYLCASSREPRGYEQYFGPGTRLTVT.

The rearrangement links TRBV28 to TRBJ2-5; TRBD2 matches 9 bases. Germline V lookup: CDR1 MDHEN, CDR2 SYDVKM. The CDR3 has 14 residues. Trimming cost V 8 bases and J 2 bases; bases outside gene matches: 6. Written as DNA, the CDR3 is TGTGCCAGCTCCCGACTAGCGGAACAAGAGACCCAGTACTTC. It encodes CASSRLAEQETQYF.

This clone was counted a single time. The V and J genes are TRBV5-1 and TRBJ2-5, with 12 positions matching TRBD2. From germline, CDR1 is SGHRS and CDR2 YFSETQ. This CDR3 has 17 residues. Unmatched junction bases numbered 5, after V lost 1 base and J lost 1 base. The CDR3 DNA is TGCGCCAGCAGCTTGAACCTACTAGCGGGAGGCCAAGAGACCCAGTACTTC. Protein product: CASSLNLLAGGQETQYF.

The chain links TRBV4-1 to TRBJ2-3; a weak D match, TRBD1 (5 bases). The ends were cut back, 1 base at V and 2 bases at J, with 13 bases in the middle. Looked up from germline, CDR1 is MGHRA and CDR2 is YSYEKL. The CDR3 sequence is 16 residues long. DNA of the CDR3: TGCGCCAGCAGCCAAGGGACAAGGGTGGCCACAGATACGCAGTATTTT. This gives the protein CASSQGTRVATDTQYF.

The rearrangement links TRBV6-1 to TRBJ2-7, with 8 bases identical to TRBD2. Trimming at V came to 1 base and at J to 2 bases, leaving 4 bases not matched to a gene. The CDR3 contains 15 residues. CDR1 and CDR2 (germline): MNHNS, SASEGT. This chain's CDR3 is CASSEVGGGPYEQYF. CDR3 coding DNA: TGTGCCAGCAGTGAAGTGGGCGGGGGGCCCTACGAGCAGTACTTC.

The chain links TRBV6-5 to TRBJ2-2, with TRBD1 identical over 8 bases. V lost 6 bases to trimming and J lost 0 bases; unmatched junction nucleotides: 3. Looked up from germline, CDR1 is MNHEY and CDR2 is SVGAGI. The CDR3 loop spans 15 amino acids. The CDR3 reads CASRLQGANTGELFF. CDR3 bases: TGTGCCAGCAGACTACAGGGGGCGAACACCGGGGAGCTGTTTTTT.